This paragraph covers one TCR beta chain sequence. Its antigen remains unidentified. The PCR made use of 60 Vbeta and 13 Jbeta primers. TCRdb's table, derived via immunoSEQ multiplex PCR, lists solely in-frame clones and lacks some. The data contain around 150,000 clones, around 79% of them seen just once; the ten biggest clones take up 3.5%. Trimming left V 7 bases short and J 3 bases short, with 19 bases between. The CDR3 runs 15 residues. Germline CDR1 SGHVS, CDR2 FQNEAQ. This sample is drawn from a study of cytomegalovirus exposure and HLA in healthy donors. Overall study context: Unique TCR beta sequences numbering some 110 million came from about 179 million T cells in an earlier analysis.

General study results and limits: In vitro, a few CMV-associated chains proved specific for CMV antigens. Association of a missense DCLRE1C variant with TCR beta V- and J-gene trimming was reported in a later analysis. Later, an analysis showed that TCR beta chains associated with HLA were more clonally expanded than others that were equally common.

This receptor was taken from a human donor in good health. This rearrangement joins TRBV7-8 to TRBJ2-7; TRBD1 might be the D (5 bases). Material for sequencing was PBMCs. DNA for the CDR3: TGTGCCAGCACCCTCACCAACGGCCAGGGCTACGAGCAGTACTTC. Translating it yields CASTLTNGQGYEQYF.